The clone carrying this T cell receptor beta chain was counted ten times or more. TCR beta libraries were built with iRepertoire HTBI primers and Arm-PCR of CDR3 regions. One entry per CDR3 protein, called by TCRdb with MiXCR from the multiplex PCR reads. The sample shows around 400,000 distinct CDR3 sequences, approximately 22% of them seen only once. Indicated time point: persistent/refractory GD, antithyroid drugs over 5 years with positive TRAb. RNA extracted from PBMCs served as the sequencing template. The data stem from a study of regulatory T cells in long-lasting Graves disease. This CDR3 comprises 13 residues. V lost 6 bases to trimming and J lost 3 bases; unmatched junction nucleotides: 2. Germline values: CDR1 MDHEN, CDR2 SYDVKM.

The TCR sequence derives from a female donor with Graves disease. The V call is TRBV28, the J call TRBJ2-5; 9 bases map to TRBD1. The sequencing here drew on peripheral blood mononuclear cells (PBMCs), taken when the disease was refractory, from a patient treated with antithyroid drugs. The CDR3: CASSRDREETQYF. The CDR3 DNA reads as TGTGCCAGCAGCCGGGACAGGGAAGAGACCCAGTACTTC.